This TCR beta chain was captured in a study of T cell responses to AZD1222 COVID-19 vaccine. Turning to this clone: The antigen is not known.

Study results and caveats: Of the AZD1222 recipients, only 5 or 6 were seropositive at baseline.

Here immunoSEQ multiplex PCR was the method, and the copy in TCRdb shows in-frame clones only, minus some. The sample lists under 100,000 clones; 88% were seen once. This CDR3 has 17 amino acids. Germline CDR1 and CDR2: SGHAT and FQNNGV. The V and J ends lost 4 bases and 2 bases, in that order; junction bases with no gene match: 5. This sequence was found in an adult in good health. The rearrangement links TRBV11-2 to TRBJ2-6, with 10 bases lining up with TRBD1. The source was peripheral blood, collected on day 0 of AZD1222 vaccination. CDR3 residues: CASSSGQGGAGANVLTF. The CDR3, as DNA: TGTGCCAGCAGCTCTGGACAGGGGGGAGCTGGGGCCAACGTCCTGACTTTC.